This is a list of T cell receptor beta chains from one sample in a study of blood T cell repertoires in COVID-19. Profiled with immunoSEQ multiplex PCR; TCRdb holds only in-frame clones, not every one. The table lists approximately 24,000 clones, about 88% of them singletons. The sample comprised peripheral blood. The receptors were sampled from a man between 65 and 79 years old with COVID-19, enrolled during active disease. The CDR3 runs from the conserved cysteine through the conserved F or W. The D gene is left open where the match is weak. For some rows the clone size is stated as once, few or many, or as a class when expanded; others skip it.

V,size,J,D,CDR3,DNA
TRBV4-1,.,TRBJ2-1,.,CASSPSLNEQFF,TGCGCCAGCAGCCCAAGCCTGAATGAGCAGTTCTTC
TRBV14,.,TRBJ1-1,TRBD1,CASSRDRGRRWDTEAFF,TGTGCCAGCAGCCGGGACAGGGGGCGCCGGTGGGACACTGAAGCTTTCTTT
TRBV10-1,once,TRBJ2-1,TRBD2,CASSPAGLAGGRLINEQFF,TGCGCCAGCAGTCCCGCGGGACTAGCGGGGGGACGTCTCATCAATGAGCAGTTCTTC
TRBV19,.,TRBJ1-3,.,CASSIGGVGPGNTIYF,TGTGCCAGTAGCATCGGAGGAGTAGGCCCGGGAAACACCATATATTTT
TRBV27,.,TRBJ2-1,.,CASSLSPGGFSYNEQFF,TGTGCCAGCAGTTTATCGCCGGGGGGCTTTTCCTACAATGAGCAGTTCTTC
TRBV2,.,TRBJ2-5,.,CASSVGAETQYF,TGTGCCAGCAGTGTAGGGGCGGAGACCCAGTACTTC
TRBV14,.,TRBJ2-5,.,CASSQGTRVGETQYF,TGTGCCAGCAGCCAAGGTACGCGGGTCGGAGAGACCCAGTACTTC
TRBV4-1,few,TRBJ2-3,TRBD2,CASSRLLAPSTDTQYF,TGCGCCAGCAGCCGCCTACTAGCGCCTAGCACAGATACGCAGTATTTT
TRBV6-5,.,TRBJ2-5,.,CASSFTGYQETQYF,TGTGCCAGCAGTTTCACCGGTTACCAAGAGACCCAGTACTTC
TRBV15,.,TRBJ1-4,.,CATSRRQVGNEKLFF,TGTGCCACCAGCAGAAGACAGGTCGGTAATGAAAAACTGTTTTTT
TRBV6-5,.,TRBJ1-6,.,CASSPQSYNSPLHF,TGTGCCAGCAGTCCACAGAGCTATAATTCACCCCTCCACTTT
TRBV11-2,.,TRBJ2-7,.,CASSLGQGQYF,TGTGCCAGCAGCTTAGGGCAGGGGCAGTACTTC
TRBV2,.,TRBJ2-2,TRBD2,CARQRVAGDTGELFF,TGTGCCAGGCAGAGGGTAGCGGGGGACACCGGGGAGCTGTTTTTT
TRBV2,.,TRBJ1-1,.,CASTAGLTEAFF,TGTGCCAGCACCGCGGGACTAACTGAAGCTTTCTTT
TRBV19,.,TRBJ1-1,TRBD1,CASIADRLTEAFF,TGTGCCAGTATCGCGGACAGGCTAACTGAAGCTTTCTTT
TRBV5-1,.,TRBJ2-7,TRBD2,CASSQGLSYEQYF,TGCGCCAGCAGCCAGGGACTATCCTACGAGCAGTACTTC
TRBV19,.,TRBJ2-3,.,CASSIREGGDTQYF,TGTGCCAGTAGTATAAGGGAGGGGGGAGATACGCAGTATTTT
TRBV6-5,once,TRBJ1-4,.,CASSLTTTTNEKLFF,TGTGCCAGCAGTTTGACTACAACAACTAATGAAAAACTGTTTTTT
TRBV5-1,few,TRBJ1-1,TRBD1,CASSSGQGAAFF,TGCGCCAGCAGCAGCGGACAGGGGGCAGCTTTCTTT
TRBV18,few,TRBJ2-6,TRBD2,CASSLTGGAPFSGANVLTF,TGTGCCAGCTCCCTCACCGGGGGGGCCCCCTTCTCTGGGGCCAACGTCCTGACTTTC
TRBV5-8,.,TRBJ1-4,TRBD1,CASSLTGASEKLFF,TGTGCCAGCAGCTTAACAGGGGCAAGTGAAAAACTGTTTTTT
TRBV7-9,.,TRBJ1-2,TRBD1,CASSHPGRGQGYGYTF,TGTGCCAGCAGCCATCCTGGGCGGGGACAGGGGTATGGCTACACCTTC
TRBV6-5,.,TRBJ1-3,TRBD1,CASRFQGVGNTIYF,TGTGCCAGCAGATTCCAGGGGGTCGGAAACACCATATATTTT
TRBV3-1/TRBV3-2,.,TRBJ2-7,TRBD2,CASSLLAGSSYEQYF,TGTGCCAGCAGCCTTCTAGCGGGGAGCTCCTACGAGCAGTACTTC
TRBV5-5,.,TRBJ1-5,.,CASSLHGQTNQPQHF,TGTGCCAGCAGCTTGCATGGACAGACTAATCAGCCCCAGCATTTT
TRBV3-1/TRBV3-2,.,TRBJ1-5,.,CASSLQIGQPQHF,TGTGCCAGCAGCTTACAGATTGGGCAGCCCCAGCATTTT